This entry is about one T cell receptor (beta chain). Its antigen is still unknown. These data originate in a study of T-cell reconstitution after alpha-beta-depleted transplantation in children. TCRbeta library construction was performed incorporating unique molecular identifiers. In TCRdb, the PCR reads were re-called with MiXCR into one record per CDR3 protein. The table records hundreds of thousands of distinct CDR3 sequences, about 15% of them present only once. The CDR3 spans 15 residues. Germline assignment: CDR1 LGHDT and CDR2 YNNKEL (reference sequence). Trimming shortened V by 3 bases and J by 2 bases, and 14 bases separated the two germline ends. Study-wide results and limits: Surviving recipient T cells and intrathymic progenitors accounted for some patients' high TCRbeta diversity at day 60. T-cell counts and diversity were attributed mostly to newly produced T cells one year after transplant. Two months or so post-transplant, alpha-beta T cells reportedly derived from several hundred expanded graft clones.

The chain is built from TRBV3-1 and TRBJ2-7; maybe TRBD2 (6 bases). The input for sequencing was PBMCs, mostly from graft donor cells, taken 360 days after TCRalphabeta/CD19-depleted stem cell transplant. The TCR originated in a male patient under 10 years old who had a stem cell transplant for acute lymphoblastic leukemia, so the T cells may come from the graft donor. The CDR3, as DNA: TGTGCCAGCAGCCAGGGGACTTTCCAAGCCTACGAGCAGTACTTC. As protein: CASSQGTFQAYEQYF.